The present T cell receptor beta chain was sequenced within a study of T cell repertoires in cytomegalovirus infection. With 1 base clipped from V and 7 bases from J, the junction kept 4 bases outside the gene matches. Germline V gene data show CDR1 as SGHDN and CDR2 as FVKESK. The CDR3 totals 14 residues. TCRdb reprocessed the reads via MiXCR and lists one record per CDR3 protein. The sample includes hundreds of thousands of distinct CDR3 sequences, about 44% seen only once; the top ten take 40% to 50%. This clonotype showed up just once. Its target is not known. The starting material was cultured PBMCs, obtained from culture after CMV antigen stimulation. This receptor was obtained from a human donor in good health (CMV status not recorded). Some clones in this sample may be carry-over from other donors' samples. The chain uses TRBV14 and TRBJ2-7; 10 bases align to TRBD2. The chain's CDR3 is CASSQGVAGGEQYF. Here the CDR3 DNA reads TGTGCCAGCAGCCAAGGGGTAGCGGGAGGTGAGCAGTACTTC.